The 11 T cell receptor beta chains in this list originate from one sample, sequenced in a study of T cells in Graves' hyperthyroidism and ophthalmopathy. Amplification of TCR beta CDR3 regions used RNA as the template. The primer set for the first-round RT-PCR of the TCR CDR3 was HTBI. TCRdb independently ran MiXCR on the multiplex PCR reads; one entry per CDR3 protein. The profile shows roughly 720,000 distinct CDR3 sequences, 17% of them singletons. Sequenced input: blood. The source is a man aged 50 to 60 with Graves' hyperthyroidism.

The chain combines TRBV28 with TRBJ2-3; D is unclear. Germline V gene data show CDR1 as MDHEN and CDR2 as SYDVKM. The CDR3 extends over 13 amino acids. The ends were cut back, 7 bases at V and 3 bases at J, with 11 bases in the middle. For the CDR3, the DNA is TGTGCCAGCAATGTATTGCCTACAGATACGCAGTATTTT. Protein product: CASNVLPTDTQYF. The full variable domain, completed using reference TRBV28 and TRBJ2-3, is DVKVTQSSRYLVKRTGEKVFLECVQDMDHENMFWYRQDPGLGLRLIYFSYDVKMKEKGDIPEGYSVSREKKERFSLILESASTNQTSMYLCASNVLPTDTQYFGPGTRLTVL.

Only a few counts were recorded for this clonotype. The chain uses TRBV6-5 and TRBJ1-2; D perhaps matches TRBD1 (6 bases). Germline lookup yields CDR1 MNHEY and CDR2 SVGAGI. The CDR3 spans 14 residues. The V end was cut by 2 bases, the J end by 7 bases, with 14 bases between. The CDR3 sequence: CASSYGGGGGGYTF. In DNA, the CDR3 is TGTGCCAGCAGTTACGGCGGGGGGGGCGGTGGCTACACCTTC.

This clonotype was seen ten or more times. V and J are TRBV12-3 or TRBV12-4 and TRBJ1-1; weak D call: TRBD1 (5 bases). The CDR3 is 14 amino acids. The ends were cut back, 5 bases at V and 4 bases at J, with 14 bases in the middle. CDR3 sequence reads: CASSLSLGATEAFF. In DNA form, the CDR3 reads TGTGCCAGCAGTCTCTCTCTTGGGGCCACTGAAGCTTTCTTT.

This clonotype was observed at least ten times. This chain connects TRBV7-3 to TRBJ2-6; no clear D. V gave up 2 bases and J gave up 2 bases, with 7 bases separating them. CDR1 is SGHTA, CDR2 FQGTGA, per germline. The CDR3 totals 15 residues. The CDR3 nucleotides are TGTGCCAGCAGCTTAGTTGGAACTGGGGCCAACGTCCTGACTTTC. Its protein product is CASSLVGTGANVLTF.

This clonotype was counted ten times or more. The rearrangement uses TRBV10-2 and TRBJ2-1, with D uncertain. The V end lost 0 bases, the J end lost 10 bases, and 7 bases lay between the germline ends. The CDR3 has 12 amino acids. Germline CDR1 WSHSY, CDR2 SAAADI. In DNA, the CDR3 is TGCGCCAGCAGTGAGTCTCACCCCGAGCAGTTCTTC. Protein: CASSESHPEQFF.

Regarding this clonotype: A much larger clone sits a single nucleotide away, making a read error possible. The chain carries TRBV18 and TRBJ2-5; D not certain. Per the germline V gene, CDR1 is KGHSH and CDR2 is LQKENI. The CDR3 is 14 amino acids. CDR3 amino acids: CASSPPGVQETEYF. CDR3 coding DNA: TGTGCCAGCTCACCACCAGGCGTTCAAGAGACCGAGTACTTC.

This clonotype was recorded at least ten times. This chain uses TRBV9 with TRBJ2-1; D gene uncertain. The CDR3 spans 14 residues. Germline CDR1 reads SGDLS; CDR2 reads YYNGEE. Trimming stripped 1 base from V and 1 base from J, with 6 bases between. The CDR3 is CASSVTGSYNEQFF. The CDR3 DNA follows: TGTGCCAGCAGCGTAACGGGTTCCTACAATGAGCAGTTCTTC.

This clonotype has just a few counts. The chain joins TRBV18 to TRBJ2-7; 8 nucleotides agree with TRBD2. The ends lost 3 bases at V and 3 bases at J; junction bases unmatched: 7. CDR1 and CDR2 (germline): KGHSH, LQKENI. CDR3 size: 15 residues. In DNA form, the CDR3 reads TGTGCCAGCTCACCGGCGGGACTAGAGGGCTACGAGCAGTACTTC. Residues: CASSPAGLEGYEQYF. The full variable domain, in which reference TRBV18 and TRBJ2-7 provide the parts outside the CDR3, is NAGVMQNPRHLVRRRGQEARLRCSPMKGHSHVYWYRQLPEEGLKFMVYLQKENIIDESGMPKERFSAEFPKEGPSILRIQQVVRGDSAAYFCASSPAGLEGYEQYFGPGTRLTVT.

The sample holds a few counts of this clonotype. V usage is TRBV18 and J usage is TRBJ2-7; 12 bases match TRBD2. V shed 6 bases and J 7 bases; nucleotides not matched to a gene: 7. Germline assignment: CDR1 KGHSH and CDR2 LQKENI. CDR3 length: 14 residues. CDR3 loop: CASSSTSGSGEQYF. CDR3 sequence (DNA): TGTGCCAGCTCGTCGACTAGCGGGAGTGGTGAGCAGTACTTC.

Only a few counts were recorded for this clonotype. The chain recombines TRBV19 with TRBJ1-4; D not resolved. Trimming took 5 bases from V and 5 from J, leaving 15 bases between them. This CDR3 has 15 amino acids. Germline V gene data show CDR1 as LNHDA and CDR2 as SQIVND (reference sequence). CDR3 DNA sequence: TGTGCCAGTAGTTCGCTGGGGTACGGGAATGAAAAACTGTTTTTT. It specifies CASSSLGYGNEKLFF. Based on the CDR3 plus reference TRBV19 and TRBJ1-4, the full variable domain is DGGITQSPKYLFRKEGQNVTLSCEQNLNHDAMYWYRQDPGQGLRLIYYSQIVNDFQKGDIAEGYSVSREKKESFPLTVTSAQKNPTAFYLCASSSLGYGNEKLFFGSGTQLSVL.

This clonotype came up many times. This chain connects TRBV28 to TRBJ2-1, with 8 bases identical to TRBD2. The CDR3 has 14 residues. The germline V gene has CDR1 MDHEN and CDR2 SYDVKM. V shed 7 bases, J shed 4 bases, and the junction held 6 bases outside the gene matches. CDR3 bases: TGTGCCAGCACATCCAGCGGGAGATACAATGAGCAGTTCTTC. Protein product: CASTSSGRYNEQFF.